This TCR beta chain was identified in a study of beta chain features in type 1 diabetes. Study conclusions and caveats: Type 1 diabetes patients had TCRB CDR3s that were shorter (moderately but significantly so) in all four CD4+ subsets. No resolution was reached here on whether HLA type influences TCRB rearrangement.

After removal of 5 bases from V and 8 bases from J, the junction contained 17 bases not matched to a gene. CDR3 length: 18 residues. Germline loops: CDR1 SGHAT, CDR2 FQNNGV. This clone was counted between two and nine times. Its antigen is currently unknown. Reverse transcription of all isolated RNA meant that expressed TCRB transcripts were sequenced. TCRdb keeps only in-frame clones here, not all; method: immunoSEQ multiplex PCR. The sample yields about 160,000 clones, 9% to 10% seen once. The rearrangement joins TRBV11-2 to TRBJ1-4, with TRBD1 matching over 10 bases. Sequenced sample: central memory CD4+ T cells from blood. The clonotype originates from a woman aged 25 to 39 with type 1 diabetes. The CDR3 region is CASSTDRGSPEIPEKLFF. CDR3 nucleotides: TGTGCCAGCAGCACGGACAGGGGGAGCCCTGAAATCCCAGAAAAACTGTTTTTT.